This is a list of T cell receptor beta chains from one sample in a study of radiation and T cells in renal cell carcinoma. Profiling relied on immunoSEQ multiplex PCR, and the TCRdb table lists in-frame clones only, not all of them. The sample gives 130,000 or so clones, more than 70% of which show up once; around 13% is in the top ten. The material sequenced was blood, taken from a patient whose treatment included radiotherapy and nephrectomy. These receptors originate from a woman between 45 and 60 years old with renal cell carcinoma. CDR3s include the opening cysteine and the closing phenylalanine or tryptophan. A D gene is named only where the DNA matches it firmly. Not every row has a clone size; where given, it reads once, few, many or a size class.

>TRBV5-4|TRBJ2-1|-|-
CASSERVHSFYNEQFF
TGTGCCAGCAGCGAAAGGGTACACAGCTTTTACAATGAGCAGTTCTTC
>TRBV7-8|TRBJ2-2|-|once
CASSKWTTGELFF
TGTGCCAGCAGCAAATGGACAACCGGGGAGCTGTTTTTT
>TRBV5-1|TRBJ2-1|TRBD1|-
CASSFRDSYNEQFF
TGCGCCAGCAGCTTCCGGGACAGCTACAATGAGCAGTTCTTC
>TRBV4-2|TRBJ2-1|TRBD2|-
CASSPNLASGYNEQFF
TGTGCCAGCAGCCCCAATCTGGCTAGCGGTTACAATGAGCAGTTCTTC
>TRBV5-4|TRBJ2-7|-|-
CASSLGQTFYEQYF
TGTGCCAGCAGCTTGGGACAGACCTTCTACGAGCAGTACTTC
>TRBV5-1|TRBJ1-6|-|-
CASSLASGDNSPLHF
TGCGCCAGCAGCTTGGCTTCAGGGGATAATTCACCCCTCCACTTT
>TRBV29-1|TRBJ2-2|TRBD1|few
CSARTGARNTGELFF
TGCAGCGCCAGGACAGGGGCGAGGAACACCGGGGAGCTGTTTTTT
>TRBV13|TRBJ1-2|-|once
CASSLGRQYGYTF
TGTGCCAGCAGCTTAGGCCGACAGTATGGCTACACCTTC
>TRBV20-1|TRBJ1-1|-|few
CSARVDGAFF
TGCAGTGCTAGAGTGGATGGAGCTTTCTTT
>TRBV5-6|TRBJ2-3|TRBD1|-
CASSLRTGGYTDTQYF
TGTGCCAGCAGCTTGAGGACAGGGGGCTACACAGATACGCAGTATTTT
>TRBV6-1|TRBJ2-7|-|once
CASSEARALPSYEQYF
TGTGCCAGCAGTGAAGCGAGGGCCTTACCCTCCTACGAGCAGTACTTC
>TRBV19|TRBJ2-3|-|medium-sized
CASSISGTDTQYF
TGTGCCAGTAGTATATCCGGAACGGATACGCAGTATTTT
>TRBV5-8|TRBJ1-5|-|-
CASSLVHSNQPQHF
TGTGCCAGCAGCTTAGTCCATAGCAATCAGCCCCAGCATTTT
>TRBV28|TRBJ1-2|-|once
CASSLSRPEGYTF
TGTGCCAGCAGTTTATCTCGGCCTGAGGGCTACACCTTC
>TRBV6-6|TRBJ1-3|-|-
CASSSPQVSGNTIYF
TGTGCCAGCAGTTCACCACAGGTCTCTGGAAACACCATATATTTT
>TRBV7-9|TRBJ1-2|-|-
CASSYRDTNYGYTF
TGTGCCAGCAGCTACAGGGATACTAACTATGGCTACACCTTC
>TRBV7-2|TRBJ2-3|-|-
CASSSTSTDTQYF
TGTGCCAGCAGCTCCACTAGCACAGATACGCAGTATTTT
>TRBV5-1|TRBJ1-1|-|-
CASSLRSNTEAFF
TGCGCCAGCAGCTTGCGCAGCAACACTGAAGCTTTCTTT
>TRBV7-9|TRBJ2-6|-|once
CASSIDRTGANVLTF
TGTGCCAGCAGCATAGACAGGACTGGGGCCAACGTCCTGACTTTC
>TRBV11-3|TRBJ2-1|-|-
CASSLAGGGNEQFF
TGTGCCAGCAGCTTAGCCGGAGGGGGGAATGAGCAGTTCTTC
>TRBV11-2|TRBJ1-4|-|few
CASRPTTRGKLFF
TGTGCCAGCAGGCCGACAACTCGGGGGAAACTGTTTTTT
>TRBV2|TRBJ1-1|-|-
CASTEEANTEAFF
TGTGCCAGCACGGAAGAAGCGAACACTGAAGCTTTCTTT
>TRBV7-3|TRBJ2-2|TRBD2|-
CASSSRTSGGVGELFF
TGTGCCAGCAGCTCCCGGACTAGCGGGGGGGTCGGGGAGCTGTTTTTT
>TRBV19|TRBJ1-1|-|-
CASSTRGGPPQNTEAFF
TGTGCCAGTAGTACCCGGGGAGGGCCTCCCCAGAACACTGAAGCTTTCTTT
>TRBV6-6|TRBJ1-2|-|-
CASIAGEYGYTF
TGTGCCAGCATAGCAGGGGAGTATGGCTACACCTTC
>TRBV7-2|TRBJ2-5|TRBD1|-
CASSTDRGRQETQYF
TGTGCCAGCAGCACGGACAGGGGGCGACAAGAGACCCAGTACTTC
>TRBV5-1|TRBJ1-2|-|-
CASSLAFYGYTF
TGCGCCAGCAGCTTGGCGTTCTATGGCTACACCTTC
>TRBV19|TRBJ2-5|TRBD1|-
CASSARDRGPETQYF
TGTGCCAGTAGTGCCCGGGACAGGGGGCCAGAGACCCAGTACTTC
>TRBV7-2|TRBJ1-1|-|-
CASSLGEPNTEAFF
TGTGCCAGCAGCTTAGGAGAGCCGAACACTGAAGCTTTCTTT
>TRBV10-3|TRBJ1-5|-|-
CAIRWDSNQPQHF
TGTGCCATCAGATGGGACAGCAATCAGCCCCAGCATTTT
>TRBV18|TRBJ1-1|-|-
CASSLRQPVSNTEAFF
TGTGCCAGCTCACTCCGACAGCCCGTATCGAACACTGAAGCTTTCTTT
>TRBV30|TRBJ2-1|TRBD2|-
CAWTGTSGFIEQFF
TGTGCCTGGACCGGGACTAGCGGGTTCATAGAGCAGTTCTTC
>TRBV7-8|TRBJ2-5|-|once
CASSLQQETQYF
TGTGCCAGCAGCTTACAACAAGAGACCCAGTACTTC
>TRBV25-1|TRBJ2-3|-|-
CASSKYGGLFADTQYF
TGTGCCAGCAGCAAATATGGGGGTCTCTTTGCAGATACGCAGTATTTT
>TRBV6-6|TRBJ1-1|-|-
CASSYGVDTEAFF
TGTGCCAGCAGTTATGGAGTCGACACTGAAGCTTTCTTT
>TRBV4-1|TRBJ1-1|-|few
CASSPTSTHPNTEAFF
TGCGCCAGCAGCCCTACAAGTACTCACCCGAACACTGAAGCTTTCTTT
>TRBV7-9|TRBJ1-5|-|-
CASSLAPGDQPQHF
TGTGCCAGCAGCTTAGCACCCGGAGATCAGCCCCAGCATTTT
>TRBV30|TRBJ1-2|-|-
CAWSVQRGYTF
TGTGCCTGGAGTGTACAACGCGGCTACACCTTC
>TRBV5-6|TRBJ2-2|-|-
CASSDGFPRVVGELFF
TGTGCCAGCAGCGATGGGTTCCCTCGGGTGGTCGGGGAGCTGTTTTTT
>TRBV5-1|TRBJ2-3|-|-
CASSFTWTASTDTQYF
TGCGCCAGCAGCTTTACATGGACAGCTAGCACAGATACGCAGTATTTT
>TRBV7-9|TRBJ1-4|-|-
CASSLGTVEDEKLFF
TGTGCCAGCAGCTTAGGAACCGTTGAGGATGAAAAACTGTTTTTT
>TRBV19|TRBJ2-7|-|-
CASSRPSGTGSYEQYF
TGTGCCAGTAGTAGACCTAGCGGGACAGGGTCCTACGAGCAGTACTTC
>TRBV5-4|TRBJ1-1|TRBD1|-
CASSWDRVIDTEAFF
TGTGCCAGCAGCTGGGACAGGGTTATTGACACTGAAGCTTTCTTT
>TRBV6-4|TRBJ1-1|TRBD1|-
CASSPRTGGTEAFF
TGTGCCAGCAGTCCGCGGACAGGGGGGACTGAAGCTTTCTTT
>TRBV7-2|TRBJ1-2|-|-
CASTPYSAGSYGYTF
TGTGCCAGCACCCCCTACTCGGCAGGAAGCTATGGCTACACCTTC
>TRBV29-1|TRBJ2-3|TRBD2|-
CSVLTSGGTDTQYF
TGCAGCGTTTTGACTAGCGGGGGTACAGATACGCAGTATTTT
>TRBV4-2|TRBJ2-1|-|-
CASSWDSEGPYNEQFF
TGTGCCAGCAGCTGGGATAGCGAGGGACCCTACAATGAGCAGTTCTTC
>TRBV4-2|TRBJ1-6|-|-
CASSQDLTGNSPLHF
TGTGCCAGCAGCCAAGATCTTACAGGGAATTCACCCCTCCACTTT
>TRBV5-1|TRBJ2-1|-|-
CASSLGGSSYNEQFF
TGCGCCAGCAGCTTGGGGGGGAGCTCCTACAATGAGCAGTTCTTC
>TRBV6-5|TRBJ1-1|-|-
CASSFGGGEAFF
TGTGCCAGCAGTTTTGGGGGGGGTGAAGCTTTCTTT
>TRBV11-2|TRBJ1-2|-|once
CASSLDSMSSYGYTF
TGTGCCAGCAGCTTGGACAGTATGAGCTCCTATGGCTACACCTTC
>TRBV4-1|TRBJ1-4|-|-
CASSQEFRDTGTNRGKLFF
TGCGCCAGCAGCCAGGAATTTCGGGACACCGGAACCAACCGGGGAAAACTGTTTTTT
>TRBV10-1|TRBJ2-3|-|-
CASSKDLPDTQYF
TGCGCCAGCAGTAAGGACCTTCCAGATACGCAGTATTTT
>TRBV4-2|TRBJ1-2|TRBD1|-
CASSHPPGQGRANYGYTF
TGTGCCAGCAGCCATCCTCCGGGACAGGGGAGAGCTAACTATGGCTACACCTTC
>TRBV2|TRBJ2-7|-|-
CASSEAATGRGNEQYF
TGTGCCAGCAGTGAAGCGGCAACAGGGAGGGGGAATGAGCAGTACTTC
>TRBV5-4|TRBJ2-3|TRBD2|few
CASSWTSGDTQYF
TGTGCCAGCAGCTGGACTAGTGGGGATACGCAGTATTTT
>TRBV18|TRBJ2-5|-|-
CASSPRERETQYF
TGTGCCAGCTCACCCCGGGAGAGGGAGACCCAGTACTTC